One sample yielded the 32 T cell receptor beta chains listed below, sequenced in a study of shared clonotypes between healthy human individuals. Measured with immunoSEQ multiplex PCR; TCRdb has only the in-frame clones, and not every one. The repertoire holds millions of clones, with 85% to 95% as singletons. Sequencing was performed on naive CD4+ T cells from PBMCs. Subset described: CD45RA+ positively selected. The receptor source for this set is a man between 18 and 35 years old in good health. Some clones in this sample may be carry-over from other donors' samples.

The chain has TRBV5-4 and TRBJ2-5; 7 bases map to TRBD1. Trimming at V came to 2 bases and at J to 1 base, leaving 5 bases not matched to a gene. CDR3 length equals 15 residues. Germline loops: CDR1 SGHNT, CDR2 YYREEE (reference sequence). As DNA, the CDR3 is TGTGCCAGCAGCTTTGGTGGGACAGCCCAAGAGACCCAGTACTTC. It yields the protein CASSFGGTAQETQYF.

The J gene is TRBJ2-1, the V gene TRBV11-2; 8 bases fit TRBD2. From germline, CDR1 is SGHAT and CDR2 FQNNGV. The V segment lost 2 bases and the J segment 0 bases; nucleotides outside the gene matches: 9. The CDR3 totals 18 residues. CDR3 nucleotides: TGTGCCAGCAGCTTACCCGCCGCGGGACTAGTCTCCTACAATGAGCAGTTCTTC. Translation: CASSLPAAGLVSYNEQFF.

This chain joins TRBV7-9 and TRBJ1-3; maybe TRBD1 (5 bases). This CDR3 is built from 16 residues. Per the germline V gene, CDR1 is SEHNR and CDR2 is FQNEAQ (reference sequence). V gave up 3 bases and J gave up 1 base, with 13 bases separating them. CDR3 DNA sequence: TGTGCCAGCAGCTTGAGAATTGGGACTTCTGGAAACACCATATATTTT. Amino acids: CASSLRIGTSGNTIYF.

This chain links TRBV2 with TRBJ2-7; the D call may be TRBD1 or TRBD2 (5 bases each). Trimming took off 2 bases at V and 7 bases at J, with 21 bases between the two ends. CDR3 length equals 16 residues. The germline V gene has CDR1 SNHLY and CDR2 FYNNEI. CDR3 sequence reads: CASSELPTGSRGEQYF. The CDR3 DNA reads TGTGCCAGCAGTGAACTTCCTACAGGCAGTCGCGGGGAGCAGTACTTC.

The chain is built from TRBV5-1 and TRBJ2-5; D may be TRBD2 (5 bases). Germline V lookup: CDR1 SGHRS, CDR2 YFSETQ. V dropped 2 bases and J dropped 5 bases, with 16 bases sitting between them. This CDR3 is built from 15 residues. For the CDR3, the DNA is TGCGCCAGCAGCTTCGAGGGATTCCCTGGGGAGACCCAGTACTTC. Translated, it gives CASSFEGFPGETQYF.

The chain uses TRBV15 and TRBJ2-1; 7 nucleotides agree with TRBD2. The CDR3 sequence is 14 residues long. The germline V gene has CDR1 LNHNV and CDR2 YYDKDF (reference sequence). Trimming at V came to 4 bases and at J to 8 bases, leaving 8 bases not matched to a gene. In nucleotides, the CDR3 is TGTGCCACCAGCAACGGCGGGAGTATTGATGAGCAGTTCTTC. This encodes CATSNGGSIDEQFF.

This clone was seen just once. This sequence joins TRBV19 and TRBJ2-1; a weak D match, TRBD2 (5 bases). CDR1 is LNHDA and CDR2 is SQIVND in the germline V gene (reference sequence). The CDR3 covers 16 residues. V was clipped by 3 bases and J by 0 bases, with 12 bases between them. The CDR3 is CASSIIWGASYNEQFF. As DNA, the CDR3 is TGTGCCAGTAGTATTATATGGGGAGCCTCCTACAATGAGCAGTTCTTC.

The chain links TRBV7-9 to TRBJ2-2, with 10 bases lining up with TRBD2. The CDR3 length is 16 residues. V was clipped by 5 bases and J by 5 bases; unmatched bases: 8. Per the germline V gene, CDR1 is SEHNR and CDR2 is FQNEAQ (reference sequence). The CDR3 sequence is CASSPRSSGSTGELFF. Here the CDR3 DNA reads TGTGCCAGCAGCCCGAGGTCTAGCGGGAGTACCGGGGAGCTGTTTTTT.

This sequence joins TRBV12-5 and TRBJ2-1, with D perhaps TRBD1 or TRBD2 (5 bases each). The germline CDR1 and CDR2 sequences are LGHNT and FRNRAP. Trimming took off 3 bases at V and 0 bases at J, with 24 bases between the two ends. The CDR3 extends over 20 amino acids. In nucleotides, the CDR3 is TGTGCTAGTGGTTTCTCCCTACCACCGGGACCACTAAGCTCCTACAATGAGCAGTTCTTC. Its protein product is CASGFSLPPGPLSSYNEQFF.

The chain has TRBV6-5 and TRBJ2-7, with D unclear. CDR3 length: 13 residues. V gave up 6 bases and J gave up 2 bases, with 11 bases separating them. Germline CDR1 is MNHEY and CDR2 is SVGAGI. The CDR3 loop is CASRDMSPYEQYF. For the CDR3, the DNA is TGTGCCAGCAGGGATATGTCGCCCTACGAGCAGTACTTC.

This sequence joins TRBV6-5 and TRBJ2-2; a weak D match, TRBD2 (5 bases). The germline CDR1 and CDR2 sequences are MNHEY and SVGAGI. V was pared by 5 bases and J by 8 bases, with 18 bases between. This CDR3 is built from 15 residues. The CDR3 bases are TGTGCCAGCAGTCCTTCCTGGACTGGTCGGGGGGAGCTGTTTTTT. Its protein is CASSPSWTGRGELFF.

The V call is TRBV7-2, the J call TRBJ2-7, with D perhaps TRBD2 (6 bases). The length of the CDR3 is 12 residues. Germline CDR1 and CDR2: SGHTA and FQGNSA. Trimming removed 0 bases at V and 6 bases at J, with 6 bases between. CDR3 sequence (DNA): TGTGCCAGCAGCTTAGCGCGGGGCGAGCAGTACTTC. Amino acids: CASSLARGEQYF.

V gene TRBV28 combines with J gene TRBJ1-3; D is possibly TRBD1 (6 bases). The CDR3 is made up of 16 amino acids. V lost 6 bases and J lost 7, with 22 bases in between. The germline V gene encodes CDR1 MDHEN and CDR2 SYDVKM. The CDR3 DNA reads as TGTGCCAGCAGCCCCGGGGGCGCTGCCGGGGAGAACACCATATATTTT. Translating it yields CASSPGGAAGENTIYF.

The genes are TRBV7-6 and TRBJ2-5; D not certain. The V gene lost 2 bases and the J gene lost 5 bases, with 9 bases spanning the gap. CDR3 length equals 13 residues. Looked up from germline, CDR1 is SGHVS and CDR2 is FNYEAQ. The CDR3 nucleotides read TGTGCCAGCAGCTTACGAGACGCCGAGACCCAGTACTTC. As protein: CASSLRDAETQYF.

As concerns this clone: Other DNA sequences in the sample encode the same CDR3. The chain combines TRBV5-1 with TRBJ2-1; TRBD2 aligns across 11 bases. Trimming took 3 bases from V and 3 from J; bases not matched to a gene: 5. This CDR3 region has 16 residues. Germline CDR1 is SGHRS and CDR2 is YFSETQ. The CDR3 DNA reads as TGCGCCAGCAGCTCCGGACTAGCGGGCCTCTACAATGAGCAGTTCTTC. As protein: CASSSGLAGLYNEQFF.

This clone was found once. Distinct nucleotide sequences in the sample also encode this CDR3. The chain joins TRBV5-1 to TRBJ2-7; D is possibly TRBD2 (5 bases). The germline V gene encodes CDR1 SGHRS and CDR2 YFSETQ. CDR3 length: 13 residues. Trimming stripped 0 bases from V and 7 bases from J, with 11 bases between. The CDR3 nucleotides read TGCGCCAGCAGCTTGGGTGGTTCGGGGGAGCAGTACTTC. Translated: CASSLGGSGEQYF. Looking up the rest from reference TRBV5-1 and TRBJ2-7 gives the full variable domain: KAGVTQTPRYLIKTRGQQVTLSCSPISGHRSVSWYQQTPGQGLQFLFEYFSETQRNKGNFPGRFSGRQFSNSRSEMNVSTLELGDSALYLCASSLGGSGEQYFGPGTRLTVT.

This CDR3 reads CASSVTVQETQYF. In nucleotides, the CDR3 is TGCGCCAGCAGCGTGACAGTTCAAGAGACCCAGTACTTC. The chain has TRBV5-1 and TRBJ2-5, with D perhaps matching TRBD1 (5 bases). V was trimmed by 4 bases and J by 2 bases, leaving 9 bases between them. Germline CDR1 reads SGHRS; CDR2 reads YFSETQ. CDR3 length: 13 residues.

The V and J genes are TRBV2 and TRBJ2-7; the D is unclear. Looked up from germline, CDR1 is SNHLY and CDR2 is FYNNEI. This CDR3 contains 12 residues. Trimming took off 2 bases at V and 2 bases at J, with 4 bases between the two ends. The CDR3 DNA sequence: TGTGCCAGCAGTGAATTTCCCTACGAGCAGTACTTC. This codes for CASSEFPYEQYF.

This chain links TRBV5-4 with TRBJ2-7; TRBD2 matches at 7 bases. This CDR3 has 15 amino acids. CDR1 and CDR2 (germline): SGHNT, YYREEE (reference sequence). V gave up 4 bases and J gave up 3 bases; unmatched junction bases: 10. The CDR3 DNA reads as TGTGCCAGCAGCCTGGGAGGGGCTAAGCTCTACGAGCAGTACTTC. Encoded protein: CASSLGGAKLYEQYF.

J is TRBJ2-1 and V is TRBV9; 13 bases are shared with TRBD2. Trimming at V came to 4 bases and at J to 6 bases, leaving 1 base not matched to a gene. The CDR3 runs 14 residues. CDR1 SGDLS and CDR2 YYNGEE come from the germline V gene. CDR3 coding DNA: TGTGCCAGCAGCCGGACTAGCGGGAGCAATGAGCAGTTCTTC. It yields the protein CASSRTSGSNEQFF.

Notes on this clone: At one boundary the junction diverges from the germline segment, which might be a read error. The chain is built from TRBV6-4 and TRBJ2-3; possibly TRBD2 for D (6 bases). The length of the CDR3 is 14 residues. The germline gives CDR1 MRHNA, CDR2 SNTAGT. The CDR3 loop reads CASSDPGRSDTQYF. CDR3 coding DNA: TGTGCCAGTAGTGACCCTGGGAGGTCAGATACGCAGTATTTT.

The rearrangement links TRBV28 to TRBJ2-4; possible D gene TRBD2, 7 bases. The length of the CDR3 is 12 residues. Deletions cut 5 bases from V and 15 bases from J, with 17 bases between. Germline CDR1 and CDR2: MDHEN and SYDVKM. The CDR3 DNA follows: TGTGCCAGCAGTAGCCGGGGGGCATTTGGGTACTTC. This codes for CASSSRGAFGYF. The variable domain in full, with the rest retrieved from reference TRBV28 and TRBJ2-4, is DVKVTQSSRYLVKRTGEKVFLECVQDMDHENMFWYRQDPGLGLRLIYFSYDVKMKEKGDIPEGYSVSREKKERFSLILESASTNQTSMYLCASSSRGAFGYFGAGTRLSVL.

J is TRBJ2-3 and V is TRBV9; perhaps TRBD1 as D (5 bases). V was shortened by 2 bases and J by 0 bases, with 13 bases between the two germline ends. The CDR3 runs to 16 residues. Germline CDR1 and CDR2: SGDLS and YYNGEE. In DNA form, the CDR3 reads TGTGCCAGCAGCGTCCAGGGCCGAGCTAGCACAGATACGCAGTATTTT. It translates to CASSVQGRASTDTQYF.

The V call is TRBV30, the J call TRBJ2-1; D tentatively fits TRBD1 or TRBD2 (6 bases each). This CDR3 has 14 amino acids. Per germline, CDR1 GTSNPN and CDR2 SVGIG (reference sequence). The V end lost 8 bases, the J end lost 2 bases, and 16 bases lay between the germline ends. The CDR3, as DNA: TGTGCCGTACCCTCTAGGGGGGCCTACAATGAGCAGTTCTTC. It translates to CAVPSRGAYNEQFF.

This chain links TRBV29-1 with TRBJ2-7; D is possibly TRBD1 or TRBD2 (5 bases each). Trimming took off 4 bases at V and 3 bases at J, with 16 bases between the two ends. From germline, CDR1 is SQVTM and CDR2 ANQGSEA. The CDR3 is 14 residues long. This chain's CDR3 is CSVAFGTGYYEQYF. DNA of the CDR3: TGCAGCGTTGCTTTTGGGACGGGGTACTACGAGCAGTACTTC.

This clone was seen a few times. The chain links TRBV2 to TRBJ1-5, with unresolved D. This CDR3 is 14 amino acids long. Trimming removed 4 bases at V and 5 bases at J, with 12 bases between. Germline loops: CDR1 SNHLY, CDR2 FYNNEI. The CDR3 loop reads CASSAFTADQPQHF. In DNA, the CDR3 is TGTGCCAGCAGTGCCTTCACGGCGGATCAGCCCCAGCATTTT.

The chain couples TRBV5-5 to TRBJ1-2; the match to TRBD1 covers 9 bases. The J segment lost 12 bases and the V segment lost 1 base, leaving 10 bases of the junction unmatched. The germline gives CDR1 SGHKS, CDR2 YYEKEE (reference sequence). This CDR3 has 14 amino acids. CDR3 loop: CASSLMGQGPPDTF. The CDR3 DNA is TGTGCCAGCAGCTTGATGGGACAGGGACCCCCTGACACCTTC. The complete variable domain, with remaining parts taken from reference TRBV5-5 and TRBJ1-2, reads DAGVTQSPTHLIKTRGQQVTLRCSPISGHKSVSWYQQVLGQGPQFIFQYYEKEERGRGNFPDRFSARQFPNYSSELNVNALLLGDSALYLCASSLMGQGPPDTFGSGTRLTVV.

V usage is TRBV4-2 and J usage is TRBJ2-1, with D perhaps TRBD2 (7 bases). Germline assignment: CDR1 LGHNA and CDR2 YNFKEQ. V shed 2 bases and J shed 4 bases, with 21 bases lying between them. The CDR3 sequence is 18 residues long. DNA of the CDR3: TGTGCCAGCAGCCAACTCCTAGGGGGAGCGGGACGATACAATGAGCAGTTCTTC. Translating it yields CASSQLLGGAGRYNEQFF.

The gene calls are TRBV4-1 and TRBJ2-1; D gene unclear. The CDR3 is 15 amino acids. Trimming took 2 bases from V and 5 from J, leaving 13 bases between them. Germline values: CDR1 MGHRA, CDR2 YSYEKL. CDR3: CASSQLLLLDNEQFF. The DNA of the CDR3 is TGCGCCAGCAGCCAACTCCTCCTCTTGGACAATGAGCAGTTCTTC.

The chain employs TRBV4-1 and TRBJ2-1; D is unresolved. The V end lost 6 bases, the J end lost 3 bases, and 15 bases lay between the germline ends. This CDR3 has 15 residues. Per germline, CDR1 MGHRA and CDR2 YSYEKL. The CDR3 sequence: CASRVRLDVYNEQFF. The CDR3, as DNA: TGCGCCAGCAGGGTCCGTCTGGATGTCTACAATGAGCAGTTCTTC.

This chain links TRBV25-1 with TRBJ2-7; 9 nucleotides agree with TRBD1. The CDR3 is 12 residues long. Per the germline V gene, CDR1 is MGHDK and CDR2 is SYGVNS. V trimming: 10 bases; J trimming: 6 bases; junction bases outside the gene matches: 7. The DNA for the CDR3 is TGTGCCACCTTGGACAGGGGTCCCGAGCAGTACTTC. This encodes CATLDRGPEQYF.

J is TRBJ2-1 and V is TRBV9, with D possibly matching TRBD2 (6 bases). The CDR3 loop spans 15 amino acids. V lost 1 base and J 4 bases, leaving 12 bases between the germline ends. Germline V gene sequence: CDR1 SGDLS, CDR2 YYNGEE. CDR3 nucleotide sequence: TGTGCCAGCAGCGTATTGCGGGGCAATTACAATGAGCAGTTCTTC. Translation: CASSVLRGNYNEQFF.